These 30 T cell receptor beta chains came from one sample sequenced in a study of blood T cells in healthy people across ages. A second about 7 to 12 cycle PCR used barcoded and J-beta primers. Via MiXCR, TCRdb re-called the 5' RACE reads, giving one row per CDR3 protein. The data show around 850,000 distinct CDR3 sequences, 36% seen once. The specimen was blood. Receptor source: a man in his late teens or twenties in good health.

This clonotype was detected a few times. The J gene is TRBJ2-5, the V gene TRBV5-1; D unclear. V was shortened by 1 base and J by 0 bases, with 7 bases between the two germline ends. This CDR3 region has 14 residues. From germline, CDR1 is SGHRS and CDR2 YFSETQ. CDR3 coding DNA: TGCGCCAGCAGCTTGTTTGTGAACCAAGAGACCCAGTACTTC. Residues: CASSLFVNQETQYF. The variable domain in full, with the rest retrieved from reference TRBV5-1 and TRBJ2-5, is KAGVTQTPRYLIKTRGQQVTLSCSPISGHRSVSWYQQTPGQGLQFLFEYFSETQRNKGNFPGRFSGRQFSNSRSEMNVSTLELGDSALYLCASSLFVNQETQYFGPGTRLLVL.

The chain employs TRBV14 and TRBJ1-1; a possible D gene is TRBD1 (5 bases). This CDR3 is 14 amino acids long. Germline V gives CDR1 SGHDN, CDR2 FVKESK. The V and J ends lost 4 bases and 5 bases respectively, with 14 bases between them. CDR3 DNA sequence: TGTGCCAGCAGCCGCGCCCCGAGGGGAACTGAAGCTTTCTTT. Its translation: CASSRAPRGTEAFF.

This clonotype was observed at least ten times. The chain is built from TRBV20-1 and TRBJ2-5, with D perhaps TRBD2 (6 bases). The germline V and J ends were trimmed by 5 bases and 2 bases, with 9 bases remaining between them. The CDR3 is 12 residues long. CDR1 and CDR2 from the germline V gene are DFQATT and SNEGSKA (reference sequence). This CDR3 reads CSAGGDQETQYF. The CDR3 DNA is TGCAGTGCTGGCGGGGATCAAGAGACCCAGTACTTC.

The genes are TRBV7-8 and TRBJ2-5, with D hard to call. The germline V gene has CDR1 SGHVS and CDR2 FQNEAQ. The CDR3 is 15 residues long. V shed 4 bases and J shed 5 bases, with 17 bases lying between them. The CDR3 sequence is CASSSGTGPRETQYF. The CDR3, as DNA: TGTGCCAGCAGCTCCGGTACCGGGCCTCGGGAGACCCAGTACTTC.

The rearrangement joins TRBV12-3 or TRBV12-4 to TRBJ2-3; D is unclear. The CDR3 contains 15 residues. V lost 7 bases, J lost 2 bases, and 16 bases lay in between. The DNA of the CDR3 is TGTGCCAGCACCCCCGGTGTGGGTGACACAGATACGCAGTATTTT. Encoded protein: CASTPGVGDTDTQYF.

The gene calls are TRBV24-1 and TRBJ2-1; TRBD2 is a possible D gene (5 bases). CDR1 KGHDR and CDR2 SFDVKD come from the germline V gene. The CDR3 sequence is 12 residues long. Trimming removed 7 bases from V and 5 bases from J, with 8 bases in between. The CDR3 loop is CATREGNNEQFF. The CDR3 DNA is TGTGCCACCAGAGAGGGAAACAATGAGCAGTTCTTC.

Many counts were recorded for this clonotype. The rearrangement uses TRBV20-1 and TRBJ2-7; either TRBD1 or TRBD2 may fit D (6 bases each). CDR3 size: 13 residues. Germline V lookup: CDR1 DFQATT, CDR2 SNEGSKA (reference sequence). Trimming took 6 bases from V and 4 from J, leaving 16 bases between them. The CDR3 coding sequence is TGCAGTGCCGGGGGCCCAGGGGAATACGAGCAGTACTTC. This sequence encodes CSAGGPGEYEQYF.

The sample holds one count of this clonotype. It may be a read error: a sequence one base away is much more abundant. J is TRBJ2-3 and V is TRBV27; D is perhaps TRBD2 (5 bases). The germline CDR1 and CDR2 sequences are MNHEY and SMNVEV (reference sequence). V lost 3 bases, J lost 3 bases, and 10 bases lay in between. There are 14 residues in the CDR3. In DNA form, the CDR3 reads TGTGCCAGCAGTTTGAAGGTAGCGACAGATACGCAGTATTTT. Translating it yields CASSLKVATDTQYF.

The J gene is TRBJ2-1, the V gene TRBV7-2; the D is unclear. The V and J ends lost 2 bases and 5 bases respectively, with 13 bases between them. The length of the CDR3 is 15 residues. From germline, CDR1 is SGHTA and CDR2 FQGNSA. The CDR3, as DNA: TGTGCCAGCAGCTTATATGGCAGGTGGGACAATGAGCAGTTCTTC. Amino acid sequence: CASSLYGRWDNEQFF.

This clonotype has just a few counts. This rearrangement joins TRBV6-5 to TRBJ1-2, with a tentative D call TRBD1 (5 bases). This CDR3 region has 14 residues. V was shortened by 9 bases and J by 4 bases, with 18 bases between the two germline ends. Germline V gene lookup returns CDR1 MNHEY and CDR2 SVGAGI. CDR3 coding DNA: TGTGCCAGTCGGCCTGATACAGGCGCCTATGGCTACACCTTC. It is translated as CASRPDTGAYGYTF.

This clonotype has just a few counts. The chain recombines TRBV28 with TRBJ1-5; no definite D call. The CDR3 loop spans 15 amino acids. V was trimmed by 2 bases and J by 2 bases, leaving 10 bases between them. The germline V gene has CDR1 MDHEN and CDR2 SYDVKM. In nucleotides, the CDR3 is TGTGCCAGCAGTTTACGAGGGCGGGGCAATCAGCCCCAGCATTTT. It specifies CASSLRGRGNQPQHF.

This clonotype was seen a handful of times. An end of the junction differs from the germline gene, which may be a read error. The V and J genes are TRBV9 and TRBJ2-5; TRBD2 matches 9 bases. Germline CDR1 is SGDLS and CDR2 is YYNGEE. CDR3 size: 17 residues. CDR3 in DNA: TGTGCCAGCAGCGTAGAAGGGACTAGCCCACCAAGAGAGTCCCAGTACTTC. Encoded protein: CASSVEGTSPPRESQYF.

This clonotype has at least ten counts. The rearrangement uses TRBV9 and TRBJ1-2; TRBD1 matches 7 bases. The CDR3 covers 13 residues. Germline CDR1 and CDR2: SGDLS and YYNGEE. V gave up 1 base and J gave up 3 bases; unmatched junction bases: 0. As DNA, the CDR3 is TGTGCCAGCAGCGTAACAGGGGACTATGGCTACACCTTC. This gives the protein CASSVTGDYGYTF.

The sample holds a few counts of this clonotype. The chain uses TRBV5-1 and TRBJ2-1; TRBD2 agrees at 9 bases. J was trimmed by 9 bases and V by 0 bases; bases with no gene match: 4. Germline V gives CDR1 SGHRS, CDR2 YFSETQ. The CDR3 consists of 14 residues. Here the CDR3 reads CASSLAGTSCEQFF. The CDR3 nucleotides read TGCGCCAGCAGCTTGGCCGGGACTAGCTGTGAGCAGTTCTTC.

The V and J genes are TRBV20-1 and TRBJ1-5; D unclear. Trimming stripped 3 bases from V and 0 bases from J, with 6 bases between. The CDR3 spans 13 residues. The germline gives CDR1 DFQATT, CDR2 SNEGSKA (reference sequence). The CDR3 nucleotides read TGCAGTGCTAGGACGTTTAGCAATCAGCCCCAGCATTTT. As protein: CSARTFSNQPQHF.

The chain has TRBV12-3 or TRBV12-4 and TRBJ2-7; TRBD1 agrees at 10 bases. The CDR3 sequence is 14 residues long. The V and J ends lost 5 bases and 7 bases, in that order; junction bases with no gene match: 8. The CDR3: CASSRTGGSNEQYF. The DNA for the CDR3 is TGTGCCAGCAGTAGGACAGGGGGTTCCAATGAGCAGTACTTC.

The chain has TRBV7-8 and TRBJ1-1, with D unresolved. Germline V gene sequence: CDR1 SGHVS, CDR2 FQNEAQ. V was shortened by 5 bases and J by 7 bases, with 14 bases between the two germline ends. The CDR3 contains 13 residues. CDR3 in amino acids: CASSPRTAGEAFF. CDR3 DNA: TGTGCCAGCAGCCCTAGGACGGCGGGTGAAGCTTTCTTT.

The chain joins TRBV5-1 to TRBJ2-1; D might be TRBD2 (6 bases). The CDR3 is 16 amino acids. V lost 2 bases and J 9 bases, leaving 21 bases between the germline ends. The germline V gene has CDR1 SGHRS and CDR2 YFSETQ. For the CDR3, the DNA is TGCGCCAGCAGCTTAGCCCGGGACTCGAGGGTGCGTGAGCAGTTCTTC. It yields the protein CASSLARDSRVREQFF. Full variable domain (missing parts from reference TRBV5-1 and TRBJ2-1): KAGVTQTPRYLIKTRGQQVTLSCSPISGHRSVSWYQQTPGQGLQFLFEYFSETQRNKGNFPGRFSGRQFSNSRSEMNVSTLELGDSALYLCASSLARDSRVREQFFGPGTRLTVL.

The chain joins TRBV7-8 to TRBJ1-2; TRBD1 is a possible D gene (6 bases). CDR3 length: 16 residues. From germline, CDR1 is SGHVS and CDR2 FQNEAQ. Trimming took off 4 bases at V and 4 bases at J, with 19 bases between the two ends. The CDR3, as DNA: TGTGCCAGCAGCTCCCAGATTACAGGGTATGGCTATGGCTACACCTTC. This sequence encodes CASSSQITGYGYGYTF.

In its sample, this clonotype was seen a few times. The chain has TRBV6-2 or TRBV6-3 and TRBJ2-7; D unclear. The CDR3 has 16 amino acids. CDR1 MNHEY and CDR2 SVGEGT come from the germline V gene. Trimming shortened V by 0 bases and J by 2 bases, and 14 bases separated the two germline ends. The CDR3 region is CASSYSPDSSPYEQYF. CDR3 DNA: TGTGCCAGCAGTTACTCCCCAGACTCGTCCCCCTACGAGCAGTACTTC.

This rearrangement joins TRBV5-1 to TRBJ2-7, with D unresolved. This CDR3 region has 14 residues. In germline, CDR1 is SGHRS, CDR2 YFSETQ. V lost 7 bases and J 7 bases, leaving 21 bases between the germline ends. CDR3 bases: TGCGCCAGCGGCCCCGAAGGCAGCTACAATGAGCAGTACTTC. Translation: CASGPEGSYNEQYF. The variable domain in full, completed from reference TRBV5-1 and TRBJ2-7, reads KAGVTQTPRYLIKTRGQQVTLSCSPISGHRSVSWYQQTPGQGLQFLFEYFSETQRNKGNFPGRFSGRQFSNSRSEMNVSTLELGDSALYLCASGPEGSYNEQYFGPGTRLTVT.

As DNA, the CDR3 is TGTGCCAGCAGCTTAGGAGGAAGCGGGGGGGCCGATCACAATGAGCAGTACTTC. Translating gives CASSLGGSGGADHNEQYF. This chain uses TRBV7-2 with TRBJ2-7; 10 bases are shared with TRBD2. The CDR3 spans 18 residues. Germline V gives CDR1 SGHTA, CDR2 FQGNSA. J lost 7 bases, V lost 1 base, and 16 bases had no gene match.

At least ten counts were recorded for this clonotype. The J gene is TRBJ2-7, the V gene TRBV6-5; D possibly corresponds to TRBD2 (5 bases). This CDR3 comprises 15 residues. V lost 0 bases and J 0 bases, leaving 9 bases between the germline ends. CDR1 and CDR2 (germline): MNHEY, SVGAGI. CDR3 in amino acids: CASSYSRESSYEQYF. CDR3 nucleotides: TGTGCCAGCAGTTACTCGAGGGAGAGCTCCTACGAGCAGTACTTC.

The gene calls are TRBV18 and TRBJ1-1; a possible D gene is TRBD1 (6 bases). V lost 1 base, J lost 0 bases, and 9 bases lay in between. There are 15 residues in the CDR3. Germline assignment: CDR1 KGHSH and CDR2 LQKENI. The DNA for the CDR3 is TGTGCCAGCTCACCACAAGGGGGGGTGAACACTGAAGCTTTCTTT. Translation gives CASSPQGGVNTEAFF.

Concerning this clonotype: Sequence at one end of the junction differs from germline and may be a read error. The gene calls are TRBV10-3 and TRBJ2-1; D is uncertain. The length of the CDR3 is 13 residues. Germline loops: CDR1 ENHRY, CDR2 SYGVKD. The CDR3 reads CTISERALNEQFF. CDR3 sequence (DNA): TGTACCATCAGTGAACGAGCCCTCAATGAGCAGTTCTTC.

Of note for this clonotype: An end of the junction does not agree with germline; a read error may underlie this. The rearrangement uses TRBV27 and TRBJ2-7; 8 nucleotides match TRBD1. Germline V gives CDR1 MNHEY, CDR2 SMNVEV (reference sequence). The CDR3 has 12 amino acids. The CDR3 region is CASRKTGDERYF. CDR3 sequence (DNA): TGTGCCAGCAGGAAGACAGGGGACGAGCGGTACTTC.

This clonotype has more than one count but fewer than ten. The rearrangement uses TRBV20-1 and TRBJ2-3; D not resolved. This CDR3 region has 15 residues. V lost 5 bases and J 2 bases, leaving 17 bases between the germline ends. CDR1 is DFQATT and CDR2 is SNEGSKA in the germline V gene (reference sequence). This chain's CDR3 is CSARPNGRNTDTQYF. The CDR3 DNA reads as TGCAGTGCTCGCCCCAATGGACGTAACACAGATACGCAGTATTTT.

There are many counts of this clonotype. V usage is TRBV12-3 or TRBV12-4 and J usage is TRBJ2-1; D might be TRBD1 or TRBD2, each matching 5 bases. The CDR3 covers 16 residues. V was clipped by 5 bases and J by 0 bases, with 14 bases between them. CDR3 in amino acids: CASSLPRGLSYNEQFF. DNA of the CDR3: TGTGCCAGCAGTCTCCCCCGGGGCCTCTCCTACAATGAGCAGTTCTTC.

This clonotype was recorded at least ten times. This rearrangement joins TRBV20-1 to TRBJ2-3, with 7 nucleotides matching TRBD2. This CDR3 is built from 12 residues. The trim removed 7 bases at V and 5 bases at J, leaving 6 bases unmatched. The V gene's germline CDR1 is DFQATT and CDR2 SNEGSKA (reference sequence). In DNA, the CDR3 is TGCAGTGGGTACGGGGGGTTAGATACGCAGTATTTT. Amino acid sequence: CSGYGGLDTQYF.

This clonotype was recorded many times. Sequence at one end of the junction differs from germline and may be a read error. The chain combines TRBV7-9 with TRBJ2-5; D remains unclear. CDR3 size: 12 residues. Germline CDR1 and CDR2: SEHNR and FQNEAQ (reference sequence). CDR3 in amino acids: CASSPLQKTQYF. The DNA of the CDR3 is TGTGCCAGCAGCCCGCTCCAAAAGACCCAGTACTTC.